This T cell receptor (beta chain) was identified in a study of CD8+ T cells in alopecia areata. Isolated RNA was reverse transcribed into cDNA used as the sequencing template. This table comes from immunoSEQ multiplex PCR, and its TCRdb copy is limited to in-frame clones, with some not included. The sample consists of about 130,000 clones, around 49% of them appearing once. The CDR3 is 14 amino acids. Germline CDR1 MGHRA, CDR2 YSYEKL. The V end was cut by 2 bases, the J end by 8 bases, with 15 bases between. The source of this sequence is a human donor with alopecia areata. The genes are TRBV4-1 and TRBJ1-1, with D maybe TRBD1 (6 bases). The source was CD8+ T cells sorted from blood, collected at week 0. CDR3 region: CASSQIGQNREAFF. The CDR3, as DNA: TGCGCCAGCAGCCAAATAGGACAGAACCGCGAAGCTTTCTTT.